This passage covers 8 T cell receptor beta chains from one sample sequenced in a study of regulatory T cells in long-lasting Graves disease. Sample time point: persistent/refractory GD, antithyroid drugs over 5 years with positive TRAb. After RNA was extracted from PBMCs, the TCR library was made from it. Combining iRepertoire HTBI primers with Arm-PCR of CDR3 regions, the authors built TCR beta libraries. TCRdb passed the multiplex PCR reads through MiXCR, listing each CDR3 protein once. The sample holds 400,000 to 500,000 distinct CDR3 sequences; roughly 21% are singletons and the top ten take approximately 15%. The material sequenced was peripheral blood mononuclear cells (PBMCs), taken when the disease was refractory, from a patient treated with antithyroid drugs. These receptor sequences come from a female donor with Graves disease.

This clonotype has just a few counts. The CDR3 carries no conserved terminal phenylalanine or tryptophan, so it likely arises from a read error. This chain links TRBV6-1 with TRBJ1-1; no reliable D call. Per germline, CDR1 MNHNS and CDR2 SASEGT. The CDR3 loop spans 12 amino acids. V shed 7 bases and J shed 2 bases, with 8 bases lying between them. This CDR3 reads CASTEENTEAFS. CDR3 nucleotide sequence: TGTGCCAGCACGGAAGAAAACACTGAAGCTTTCTCT.

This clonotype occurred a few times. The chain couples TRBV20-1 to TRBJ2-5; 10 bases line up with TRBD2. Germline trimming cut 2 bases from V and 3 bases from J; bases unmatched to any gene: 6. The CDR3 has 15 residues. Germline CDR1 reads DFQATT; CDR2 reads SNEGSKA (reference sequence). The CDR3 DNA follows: TGCAGTGCTAGAAGGACTAGCGGATACGAAGAGACCCAGTACTTC. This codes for CSARRTSGYEETQYF.

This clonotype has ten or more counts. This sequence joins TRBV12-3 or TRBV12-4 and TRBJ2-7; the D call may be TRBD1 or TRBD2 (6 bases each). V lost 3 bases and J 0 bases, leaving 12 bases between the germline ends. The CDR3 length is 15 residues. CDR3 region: CASSLEGGGSYEQYF. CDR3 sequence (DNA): TGTGCCAGCAGTTTGGAGGGGGGCGGCTCCTACGAGCAGTACTTC.

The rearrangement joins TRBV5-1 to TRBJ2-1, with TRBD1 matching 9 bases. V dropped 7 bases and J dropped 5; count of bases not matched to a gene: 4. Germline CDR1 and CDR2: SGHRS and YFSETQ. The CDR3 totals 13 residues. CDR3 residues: CASWTGVDNEQFF. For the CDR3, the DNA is TGCGCCAGCTGGACAGGGGTGGACAATGAGCAGTTCTTC.

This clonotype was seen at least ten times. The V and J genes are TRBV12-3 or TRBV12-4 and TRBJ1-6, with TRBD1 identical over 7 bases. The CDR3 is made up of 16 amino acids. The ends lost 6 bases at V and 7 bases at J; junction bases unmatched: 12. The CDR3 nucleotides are TGTGCCAGCAGCCGGACTGCGACAGGGTGGAATTCACCCCTCCACTTT. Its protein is CASSRTATGWNSPLHF.

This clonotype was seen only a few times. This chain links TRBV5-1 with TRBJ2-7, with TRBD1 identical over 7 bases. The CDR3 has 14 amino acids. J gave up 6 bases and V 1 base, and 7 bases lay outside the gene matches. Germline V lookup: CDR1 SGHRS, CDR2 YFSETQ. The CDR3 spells CASSLLEGAGEQYF. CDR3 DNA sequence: TGCGCCAGCAGCTTGTTAGAGGGGGCGGGCGAGCAGTACTTC.

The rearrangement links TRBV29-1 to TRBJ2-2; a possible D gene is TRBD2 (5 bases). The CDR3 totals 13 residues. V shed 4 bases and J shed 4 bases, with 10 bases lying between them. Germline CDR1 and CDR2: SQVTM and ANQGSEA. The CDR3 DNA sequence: TGCAGCGTTGGTCTAGCCTCCACCGGGGAGCTGTTTTTT. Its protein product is CSVGLASTGELFF.

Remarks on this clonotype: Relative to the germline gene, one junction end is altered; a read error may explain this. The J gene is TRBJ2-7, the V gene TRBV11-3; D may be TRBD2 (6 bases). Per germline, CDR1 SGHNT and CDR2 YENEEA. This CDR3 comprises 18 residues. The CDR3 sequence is CASSPTDSTGTGHNEQYF. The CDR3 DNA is TGCGCCAGCAGCCCGACGGACTCGACCGGGACTGGGCACAACGAGCAGTACTTC.